These 9 T cell receptor beta chains share one sample of origin, sequenced in a study of blood T cell repertoires in COVID-19 (dated by TCRdb to the early 2020s). Libraries came from the immunoSEQ multiplex PCR assay. TCRdb's version of the immuneACCESS table is confined to in-frame rearrangements and falls short of the full clone set. An unresolved V gene accounts for under half of the shortfall where checked; the remainder is of unknown origin. This sample has over 150,000 clones in its table, and around 94% of those were observed once. The ten largest clones add up to 0.6% to 0.9% of the sample. The sample consisted of peripheral blood. The receptors were gathered from a man aged 25 to 40 with COVID-19, enrolled during active disease.

The CDR3 bases are TGTGCCAGCAGCCAAGATCGCAGGGGGAACATTCAGTACTTC. It specifies CASSQDRRGNIQYF. The gene calls are TRBV4-2 and TRBJ2-4; 7 bases fit TRBD1. J lost 7 bases, V lost 0 bases, and 3 bases had no gene match. Per the germline V gene, CDR1 is LGHNA and CDR2 is YNFKEQ. The CDR3 extends over 14 amino acids.

In this sample, this clone turned up once. The chain joins TRBV18 to TRBJ2-5; 12 positions match TRBD2. This CDR3 region has 17 residues. CDR1 is KGHSH and CDR2 is LQKENI in the germline V gene. The V gene end was trimmed by 2 bases and the J gene end by 1 base; junction bases not matched to a gene: 5. The CDR3 loop reads CASSPRLAGGTQETQYF. The CDR3 DNA follows: TGTGCCAGCTCACCAAGGCTAGCGGGGGGGACCCAAGAGACCCAGTACTTC.

The rearrangement links TRBV7-2 to TRBJ1-1; possibly TRBD1 for D (5 bases). From germline, CDR1 is SGHTA and CDR2 FQGNSA. The germline V and J ends were trimmed by 2 bases and 4 bases, with 11 bases remaining between them. The CDR3 runs 14 residues. The CDR3 reads CASSLLGGSTEAFF. CDR3 nucleotide sequence: TGTGCCAGCAGCTTATTGGGGGGGAGCACTGAAGCTTTCTTT.

The chain carries TRBV5-1 and TRBJ2-5, with 9 bases lining up with TRBD2. Losses at the gene ends were 1 base for V and 2 bases for J; bases not matched to a gene: 9. The V gene's germline CDR1 is SGHRS and CDR2 YFSETQ. The CDR3 totals 17 residues. CDR3 in amino acids: CASSLSRLAGNQETQYF. Here the CDR3 DNA reads TGCGCCAGCAGCTTGAGCAGGCTAGCGGGGAATCAAGAGACCCAGTACTTC. The full variable domain, its missing parts supplied by reference TRBV5-1 and TRBJ2-5, is KAGVTQTPRYLIKTRGQQVTLSCSPISGHRSVSWYQQTPGQGLQFLFEYFSETQRNKGNFPGRFSGRQFSNSRSEMNVSTLELGDSALYLCASSLSRLAGNQETQYFGPGTRLLVL.

This sequence joins TRBV7-3 and TRBJ2-1; 11 bases line up with TRBD2. V was pared by 1 base and J by 4 bases, with 3 bases of the junction left unmatched. The germline CDR1 and CDR2 sequences are SGHTA and FQGTGA. CDR3 length: 16 amino acids. The CDR3 protein is CASSLIAGGLYNEQFF. CDR3 nucleotide sequence: TGTGCCAGCAGCTTAATAGCGGGGGGGCTGTACAATGAGCAGTTCTTC.

The gene calls are TRBV19 and TRBJ1-1; D is undetermined. This CDR3 is built from 13 residues. The germline V and J ends were trimmed by 5 bases and 0 bases, with 7 bases remaining between them. Germline assignment: CDR1 LNHDA and CDR2 SQIVND (reference sequence). The CDR3 reads CASSVNMNTEAFF. DNA of the CDR3: TGTGCCAGTAGTGTTAACATGAACACTGAAGCTTTCTTT.

The chain recombines TRBV6-6 with TRBJ2-7; TRBD1 agrees at 10 bases. The CDR3 extends over 14 amino acids. Germline CDR1 and CDR2: MNHNY and SVGAGI (reference sequence). Trimming removed 5 bases from V and 3 bases from J; junction bases left unmatched: 4. Written as DNA, the CDR3 is TGTGCCAGCAGTCCCGGGACAGGGGTCTACGAGCAGTACTTC. This translates into CASSPGTGVYEQYF.

The rearrangement joins TRBV5-6 to TRBJ1-5, with 11 bases that match TRBD1. The length of the CDR3 is 15 residues. V dropped 4 bases and J dropped 6; count of bases not matched to a gene: 6. Germline CDR1 and CDR2: SGHDT and YYEEEE. CDR3 region: CASSRTGGGGQPQHF. CDR3 bases: TGTGCCAGCAGCCGGACAGGGGGCGGCGGTCAGCCCCAGCATTTT.

The genes are TRBV5-1 and TRBJ2-7, with 12 bases matching TRBD1. The CDR3 has 15 amino acids. V was clipped by 2 bases and J by 6 bases; unmatched bases: 6. Germline V gene sequence: CDR1 SGHRS, CDR2 YFSETQ. CDR3 in DNA: TGCGCCAGCAGCTTACGGGACAGGGGGCCGGGCGAGCAGTACTTC. Residues: CASSLRDRGPGEQYF. Together with reference TRBV5-1 and TRBJ2-7, the CDR3 gives the full variable domain: KAGVTQTPRYLIKTRGQQVTLSCSPISGHRSVSWYQQTPGQGLQFLFEYFSETQRNKGNFPGRFSGRQFSNSRSEMNVSTLELGDSALYLCASSLRDRGPGEQYFGPGTRLTVT.